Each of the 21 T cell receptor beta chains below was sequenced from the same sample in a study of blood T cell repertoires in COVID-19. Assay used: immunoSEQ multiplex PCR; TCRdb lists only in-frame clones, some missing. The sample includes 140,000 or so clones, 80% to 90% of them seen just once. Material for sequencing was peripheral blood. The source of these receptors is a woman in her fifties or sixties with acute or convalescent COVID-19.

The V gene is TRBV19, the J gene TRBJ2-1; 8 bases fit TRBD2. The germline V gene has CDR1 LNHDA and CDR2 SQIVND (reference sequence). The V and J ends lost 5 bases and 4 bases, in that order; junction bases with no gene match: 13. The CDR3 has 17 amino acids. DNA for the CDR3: TGTGCCAGTAGTGCTACACCATTAGCGGGATTTTACAATGAGCAGTTCTTC. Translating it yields CASSATPLAGFYNEQFF.

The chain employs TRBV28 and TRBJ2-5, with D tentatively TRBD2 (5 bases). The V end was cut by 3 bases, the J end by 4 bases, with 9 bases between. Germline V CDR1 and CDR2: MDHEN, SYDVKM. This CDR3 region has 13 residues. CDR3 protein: CASSFMLAETQYF. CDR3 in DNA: TGTGCCAGCAGTTTTATGCTAGCAGAGACCCAGTACTTC.

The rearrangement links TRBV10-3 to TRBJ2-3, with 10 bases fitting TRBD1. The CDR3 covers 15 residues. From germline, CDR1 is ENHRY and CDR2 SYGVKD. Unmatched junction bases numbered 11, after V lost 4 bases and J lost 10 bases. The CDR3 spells CAISGGTGEGVAQYF. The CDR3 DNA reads TGTGCCATCAGTGGCGGGACAGGGGAAGGGGTCGCGCAGTATTTT.

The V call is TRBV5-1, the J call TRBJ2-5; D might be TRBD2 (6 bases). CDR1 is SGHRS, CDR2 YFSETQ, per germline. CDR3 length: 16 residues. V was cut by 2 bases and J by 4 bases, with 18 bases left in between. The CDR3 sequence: CASSLPNSGGGETQYF. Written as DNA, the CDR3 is TGCGCCAGCAGCTTACCCAATAGCGGCGGAGGAGAGACCCAGTACTTC.

In DNA, the CDR3 is TGTGCCAGCAGCATCCGGGGCCAAGAGACCCAGTACTTC. This codes for CASSIRGQETQYF. This sequence joins TRBV7-3 and TRBJ2-5; perhaps TRBD2 as D (5 bases). Germline loops: CDR1 SGHTA, CDR2 FQGTGA. V lost 5 bases and J lost 1, with 8 bases in between. The CDR3 runs 13 residues. Complete variable domain (other parts from reference TRBV7-3 and TRBJ2-5): GAGVSQTPSNKVTEKGKYVELRCDPISGHTALYWYRQSLGQGPEFLIYFQGTGAADDSGLPNDRFFAVRPEGSVSTLKIQRTERGDSAVYLCASSIRGQETQYFGPGTRLLVL.

The DNA for the CDR3 is TGTGCCAGCACCCGGACCGGCGGGGATTACGAGCAGTACTTC. It translates to CASTRTGGDYEQYF. This rearrangement joins TRBV7-2 to TRBJ2-7; D possibly corresponds to TRBD2 (6 bases). Trimming took off 7 bases at V and 4 bases at J, with 17 bases between the two ends. The germline V gene encodes CDR1 SGHTA and CDR2 FQGNSA. CDR3 length: 14 amino acids. Variable domain in full (rest from reference TRBV7-2 and TRBJ2-7): GAGVSQSPSNKVTEKGKDVELRCDPISGHTALYWYRQSLGQGLEFLIYFQGNSAPDKSGLPSDRFSAERTGGSVSTLTIQRTQQEDSAVYLCASTRTGGDYEQYFGPGTRLTVT.

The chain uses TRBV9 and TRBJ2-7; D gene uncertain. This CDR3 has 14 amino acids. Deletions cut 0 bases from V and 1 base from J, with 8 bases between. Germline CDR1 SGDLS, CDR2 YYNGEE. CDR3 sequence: CASSVDLVSYEQYF. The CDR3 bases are TGTGCCAGCAGCGTAGACCTAGTGTCCTACGAGCAGTACTTC. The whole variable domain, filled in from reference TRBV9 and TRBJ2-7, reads DSGVTQTPKHLITATGQRVTLRCSPRSGDLSVYWYQQSLDQGLQFLIQYYNGEERAKGNILERFSAQQFPDLHSELNLSSLELGDSALYFCASSVDLVSYEQYFGPGTRLTVT.

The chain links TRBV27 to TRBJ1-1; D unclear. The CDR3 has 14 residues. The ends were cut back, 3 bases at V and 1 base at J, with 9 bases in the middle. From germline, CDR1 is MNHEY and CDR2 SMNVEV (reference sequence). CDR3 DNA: TGTGCCAGCAGTTTCAGGCTCCGGAACACTGAAGCTTTCTTT. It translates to CASSFRLRNTEAFF.

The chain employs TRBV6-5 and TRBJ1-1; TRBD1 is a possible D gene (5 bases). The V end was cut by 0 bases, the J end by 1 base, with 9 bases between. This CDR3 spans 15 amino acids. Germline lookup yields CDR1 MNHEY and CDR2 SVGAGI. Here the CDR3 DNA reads TGTGCCAGCAGTTACTCTAGTCAGGGGAACACTGAAGCTTTCTTT. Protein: CASSYSSQGNTEAFF.

The CDR3 region is CASSPAGPDIYEQYF. The CDR3 DNA reads as TGTGCCAGCTCTCCTGCGGGACCCGATATCTACGAGCAGTACTTC. The V and J genes are TRBV18 and TRBJ2-7, with D perhaps matching TRBD2 (6 bases). The CDR3 loop spans 15 amino acids. Germline CDR1 KGHSH, CDR2 LQKENI. Trimming took 6 bases from V and 3 from J, leaving 18 bases between them.

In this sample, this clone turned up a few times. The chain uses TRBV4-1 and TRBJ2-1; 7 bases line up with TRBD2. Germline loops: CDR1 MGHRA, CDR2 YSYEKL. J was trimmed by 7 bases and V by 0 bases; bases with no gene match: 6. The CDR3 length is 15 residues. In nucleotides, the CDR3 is TGCGCCAGCAGCCAAGAGGGGACTACCTGGAATGAGCAGTTCTTC. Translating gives CASSQEGTTWNEQFF.

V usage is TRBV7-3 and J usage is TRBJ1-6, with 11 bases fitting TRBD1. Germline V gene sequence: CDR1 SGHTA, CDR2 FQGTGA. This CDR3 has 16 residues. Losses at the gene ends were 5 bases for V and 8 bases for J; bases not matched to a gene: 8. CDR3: CASSLGTGGAYSPLHF. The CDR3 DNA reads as TGTGCCAGCAGCCTGGGGACAGGGGGAGCTTATTCACCCCTCCACTTT. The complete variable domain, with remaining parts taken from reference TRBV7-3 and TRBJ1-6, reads GAGVSQTPSNKVTEKGKYVELRCDPISGHTALYWYRQSLGQGPEFLIYFQGTGAADDSGLPNDRFFAVRPEGSVSTLKIQRTERGDSAVYLCASSLGTGGAYSPLHFGNGTRLTVT.

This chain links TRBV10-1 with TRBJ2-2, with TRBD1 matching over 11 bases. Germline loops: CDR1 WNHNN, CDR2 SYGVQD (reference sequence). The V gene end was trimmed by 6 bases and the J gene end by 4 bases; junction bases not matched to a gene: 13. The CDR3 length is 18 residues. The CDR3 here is CASSRDRGLPWATGELFF. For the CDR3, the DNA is TGCGCCAGCAGCCGGGACAGGGGGTTACCCTGGGCCACCGGGGAGCTGTTTTTT.

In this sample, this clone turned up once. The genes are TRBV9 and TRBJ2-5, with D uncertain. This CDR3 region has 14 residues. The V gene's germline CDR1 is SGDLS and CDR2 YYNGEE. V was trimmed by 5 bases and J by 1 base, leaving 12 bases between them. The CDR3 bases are TGTGCCAGCAGTGCCCACAGTTTCCAAGAGACCCAGTACTTC. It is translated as CASSAHSFQETQYF.

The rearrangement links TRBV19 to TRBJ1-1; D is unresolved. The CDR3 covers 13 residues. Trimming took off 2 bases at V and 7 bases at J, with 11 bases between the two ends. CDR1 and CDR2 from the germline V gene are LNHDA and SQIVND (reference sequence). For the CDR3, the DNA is TGTGCCAGTAGTATAATTGGCAGAAGTGAAGCTTTCTTT. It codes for CASSIIGRSEAFF.

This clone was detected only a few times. The CDR3 region is CASSLSHTDTQYF. In DNA form, the CDR3 reads TGTGCCAGCAGCTTATCCCACACAGATACGCAGTATTTT. The genes are TRBV11-3 and TRBJ2-3, with D unresolved. Germline values: CDR1 SGHNT, CDR2 YENEEA. The ends were cut back, 2 bases at V and 2 bases at J, with 5 bases in the middle. The CDR3 has 13 amino acids.

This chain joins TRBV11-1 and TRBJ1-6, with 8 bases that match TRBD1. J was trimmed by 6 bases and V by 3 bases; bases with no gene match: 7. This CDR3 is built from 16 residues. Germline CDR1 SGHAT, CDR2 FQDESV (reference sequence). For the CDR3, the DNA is TGTGCCAGCAGCTTTCCGACAGGGGCGAGTAATTCACCCCTCCACTTT. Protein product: CASSFPTGASNSPLHF. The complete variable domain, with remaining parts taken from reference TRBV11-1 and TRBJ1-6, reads EAEVAQSPRYKITEKSQAVAFWCDPISGHATLYWYRQILGQGPELLVQFQDESVVDDSQLPKDRFSAERLKGVDSTLKIQPAELGDSAMYLCASSFPTGASNSPLHFGNGTRLTVT.

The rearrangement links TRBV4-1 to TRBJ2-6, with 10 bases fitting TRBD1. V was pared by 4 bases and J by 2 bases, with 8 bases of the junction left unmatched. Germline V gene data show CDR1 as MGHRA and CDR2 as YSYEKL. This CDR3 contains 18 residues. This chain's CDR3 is CASSPTTGGNTGANVLTF. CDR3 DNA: TGCGCCAGCAGCCCCACGACAGGGGGCAACACTGGGGCCAACGTCCTGACTTTC.

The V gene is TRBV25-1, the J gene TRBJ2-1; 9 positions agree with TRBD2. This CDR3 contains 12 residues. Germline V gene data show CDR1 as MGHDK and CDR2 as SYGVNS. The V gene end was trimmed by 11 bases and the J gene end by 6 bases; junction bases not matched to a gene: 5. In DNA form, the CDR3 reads TGTGCCTGCGCTAGCGGGGCCAATGAGCAGTTCTTC. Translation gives CACASGANEQFF.

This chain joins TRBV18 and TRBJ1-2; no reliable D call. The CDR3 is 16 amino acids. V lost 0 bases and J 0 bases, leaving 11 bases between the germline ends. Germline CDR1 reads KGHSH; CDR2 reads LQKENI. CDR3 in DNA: TGTGCCAGCTCACCACCGGACTGGGGAACTAACTATGGCTACACCTTC. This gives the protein CASSPPDWGTNYGYTF.

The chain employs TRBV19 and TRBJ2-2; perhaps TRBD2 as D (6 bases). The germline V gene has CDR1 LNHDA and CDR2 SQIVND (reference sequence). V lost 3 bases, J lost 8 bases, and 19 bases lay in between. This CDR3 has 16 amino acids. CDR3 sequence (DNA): TGTGCCAGTAGTATGAGTTGGGGACTCCCGACTGGGGAGCTGTTTTTT. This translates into CASSMSWGLPTGELFF.